This is a list of T cell receptor beta chains from one sample in a study of human T cells and chemical hapten exposure. Each CDR3 protein is one row after TCRdb ran MiXCR on the RACE reads. The sample carries 110,000 to 150,000 distinct CDR3 sequences, over 9.5% recorded once. Here the sequenced sample was whole blood, taken in connection with sensitization to the hapten diphenylcyclopropenone (DPC). Receptors were obtained from a woman aged 45-65 years with alopecia areata. Some clones in this sample may be carry-over from other donors' samples. Each CDR3 is given with its conserved first and last residue. The D gene is left open where the match is weak. Size is stated for part of the rows, as once, few or many counts, or as a class when the clone is expanded.

size	J	V	D	CDR3	DNA
.	TRBJ1-4	TRBV20-1	.	CSVEQGAEKLFF	TGCAGTGTGGAACAGGGTGCTGAAAAACTGTTTTTT
.	TRBJ1-6	TRBV20-1	.	CSALSGLHNSPLHF	TGCAGTGCTCTATCCGGGCTACATAATTCACCCCTCCACTTT
few	TRBJ2-7	TRBV5-1	.	CASSLHGSGGYEQYF	TGCGCCAGCAGCTTACACGGGAGTGGGGGCTACGAGCAGTACTTC
few	TRBJ2-5	TRBV29-1	.	CSARPGIGGFQETQYF	TGCAGCGCTCGCCCGGGAATAGGAGGGTTCCAAGAGACCCAGTACTTC
few	TRBJ2-2	TRBV2	.	CASKTPNTGELFF	TGTGCCAGCAAGACACCGAACACCGGGGAGCTGTTTTTT
few	TRBJ1-5	TRBV19	TRBD1	CASSTWTGGTYQPQHF	TGTGCCAGTAGTACTTGGACAGGGGGGACCTATCAGCCCCAGCATTTT
.	TRBJ2-7	TRBV11-2	.	CASSFEGPIYEQYF	TGTGCCAGCAGCTTTGAGGGACCTATCTACGAGCAGTACTTC
.	TRBJ2-7	TRBV20-1	TRBD1	CSAWDRGYEQYF	TGCAGTGCTTGGGACAGGGGGTACGAGCAGTACTTC
.	TRBJ2-3	TRBV27	.	CASSLSGPGGYTQYF	TGTGCCAGCAGTTTATCAGGCCCCGGAGGGTATACGCAGTATTTT
many	TRBJ2-7	TRBV11-1	TRBD2	CASSDTGTISYEQYF	TGTGCCAGCAGCGATACCGGGACTATCTCCTACGAGCAGTACTTC
.	TRBJ2-7	TRBV11-2	TRBD2	CASTMGLAGEQYF	TGTGCCAGCACCATGGGACTAGCGGGAGAGCAGTACTTC
few	TRBJ2-7	TRBV6-2/TRBV6-3	.	CASSYLLYEQYF	TGTGCCAGCAGTTACTTACTCTACGAGCAGTACTTC
.	TRBJ2-5	TRBV7-7	.	CASSLGAAETQYF	TGTGCTAGCAGCTTAGGCGCTGCGGAGACCCAGTACTTC
many	TRBJ1-1	TRBV6-1	.	CASSPRGRDNTEAFF	TGTGCCAGCAGTCCCCGAGGTCGGGACAACACTGAAGCTTTCTTT
few	TRBJ2-2	TRBV28	TRBD2	CASSPPGGANTGELFF	TGTGCCAGCAGTCCCCCCGGGGGGGCGAACACCGGGGAGCTGTTTTTT
.	TRBJ2-1	TRBV5-1	.	CASSTDPVGAYNEQFF	TGCGCCAGCAGCACGGACCCTGTAGGCGCCTACAATGAGCAGTTCTTC
.	TRBJ2-7	TRBV3-1	.	CASSPTGRSSYEQYF	TGTGCCAGCAGCCCAACGGGGCGAAGCTCCTACGAGCAGTACTTC
many	TRBJ2-2	TRBV6-2/TRBV6-3	TRBD2	CASHGVGGTRNTGELFF	TGTGCCAGCCATGGGGTCGGGGGGACCCGGAACACCGGGGAGCTGTTTTTT
few	TRBJ2-5	TRBV7-9	TRBD2	CASSLFRGRAETQYF	TGTGCCAGCAGCTTATTCCGCGGGAGGGCGGAGACCCAGTACTTC
many	TRBJ2-2	TRBV2	TRBD1	CASSFQTGSTGELFF	TGTGCCAGCAGTTTCCAGACAGGGAGCACCGGGGAGCTGTTTTTT
.	TRBJ1-5	TRBV20-1	.	CSARAPQGKNQPQHF	TGCAGTGCTAGAGCCCCACAGGGTAAAAATCAGCCCCAGCATTTT
few	TRBJ2-5	TRBV18	TRBD2	CASSPARSGGQETQYF	TGTGCCAGCTCACCCGCGAGGAGCGGGGGCCAAGAGACCCAGTACTTC
few	TRBJ2-1	TRBV12-3/TRBV12-4	.	CASSLKWRYNEQFF	TGTGCCAGCAGTTTAAAGTGGCGGTACAATGAGCAGTTCTTC
few	TRBJ1-2	TRBV28	TRBD1	CASSIPEQGARYGYTF	TGTGCCAGCAGTATCCCCGAACAGGGGGCGAGGTATGGCTACACCTTC
.	TRBJ2-7	TRBV19	.	CASSDPRGTNYEQYF	TGTGCCAGTAGTGACCCGAGGGGGACAAACTACGAGCAGTACTTC
many	TRBJ1-4	TRBV29-1	.	CSVTGGPTNEKLFF	TGCAGCGTTACGGGCGGACCAACTAATGAAAAACTGTTTTTT
many	TRBJ2-7	TRBV13	.	CASSLDSEQYF	TGTGCCAGCAGCTTAGATTCCGAGCAGTACTTC
.	TRBJ1-5	TRBV19	.	CASKMGGNGQPQHF	TGTGCCAGTAAAATGGGAGGGAACGGTCAGCCCCAGCATTTT
few	TRBJ2-2	TRBV12-3/TRBV12-4	.	CASAQPNTGELFF	TGTGCCAGCGCGCAGCCGAACACCGGGGAGCTGTTTTTT
.	TRBJ2-1	TRBV27	TRBD2	CASSFGGRAPKQFF	TGTGCCAGCAGTTTCGGTGGGAGGGCCCCTAAGCAGTTCTTC
many	TRBJ2-7	TRBV6-2/TRBV6-3	TRBD2	CASSYVSGTHEQYF	TGTGCCAGCAGTTACGTGAGCGGGACCCACGAGCAGTACTTC
.	TRBJ2-1	TRBV5-1	.	CASSFALTPYNEQFF	TGCGCCAGCAGCTTCGCGCTAACGCCCTACAATGAGCAGTTCTTC
.	TRBJ2-1	TRBV6-5	TRBD2	CASSTGTSGTPSQFF	TGTGCCAGCAGTACCGGGACTAGCGGTACCCCCAGTCAGTTCTTC
.	TRBJ2-2	TRBV6-2/TRBV6-3	TRBD2	CASSYFGLAGRSGELFF	TGTGCCAGCAGTTACTTTGGACTAGCGGGAAGGTCCGGGGAGCTGTTTTTT
.	TRBJ1-1	TRBV11-2	.	CASSLGSKGTEAFF	TGTGCCAGCAGCTTAGGTAGCAAAGGAACTGAAGCTTTCTTT
many	TRBJ1-1	TRBV10-3	.	CAISDHHEAFF	TGTGCCATCAGTGACCACCATGAAGCTTTCTTT
.	TRBJ1-1	TRBV11-2	TRBD1	CASSHYLQGAYTEAFF	TGTGCCAGCAGCCATTACCTACAGGGGGCTTACACTGAAGCTTTCTTT
few	TRBJ2-2	TRBV6-6	.	CASSSIGGGTGELFF	TGTGCCAGCAGCTCTATCGGAGGAGGTACCGGGGAGCTGTTTTTT
few	TRBJ1-5	TRBV6-6	.	CASSLGGGGSNQPQHF	TGTGCCAGCAGTCTCGGTGGAGGCGGGTCCAATCAGCCCCAGCATTTT
many	TRBJ2-1	TRBV3-1	.	CASSQVRRAGSGNEQFF	TGTGCCAGCAGCCAAGTCCGGAGGGCCGGTAGTGGCAATGAGCAGTTCTTC
few	TRBJ2-3	TRBV20-1	.	CSARGKGGSTDTQYF	TGCAGTGCTAGAGGGAAGGGCGGGAGCACAGATACGCAGTATTTT
few	TRBJ2-7	TRBV5-1	.	CASSVSPGRLEEQYF	TGCGCCAGCAGCGTCTCCCCGGGGCGCCTAGAAGAGCAGTACTTC
many	TRBJ2-7	TRBV7-8	.	CASSLVRSPSEQYF	TGTGCCAGCAGCTTAGTACGCTCTCCTTCCGAGCAGTACTTC
many	TRBJ2-1	TRBV7-2	.	CASSPNYNEQFF	TGTGCCAGCAGCCCTAACTACAATGAGCAGTTCTTC
few	TRBJ2-2	TRBV12-3/TRBV12-4	.	CASRPSLVTGELFF	TGTGCCAGCAGACCCAGCCTAGTCACCGGGGAGCTGTTTTTT
many	TRBJ2-3	TRBV9	.	CASSAGHPSTDTQYF	TGTGCCAGCAGCGCGGGACATCCTAGCACAGATACGCAGTATTTT
.	TRBJ1-2	TRBV29-1	TRBD1	CSVTGQGGTF	TGCAGCGTGACGGGACAGGGTGGCACCTTC
few	TRBJ1-2	TRBV5-5	.	CASRWQSYGYTF	TGTGCCAGCCGGTGGCAGAGCTATGGCTACACCTTC
few	TRBJ2-7	TRBV5-3	.	CARSLGKEGATYEQYF	TGTGCCAGAAGCTTGGGAAAGGAGGGGGCGACCTACGAGCAGTACTTC
many	TRBJ1-1	TRBV11-2	.	CASSLVARANTEAFF	TGTGCCAGCAGCTTAGTGGCCAGGGCGAACACTGAAGCTTTCTTT
many	TRBJ2-1	TRBV5-1	.	CASSQTYNEQFF	TGCGCCAGCAGCCAAACTTACAATGAGCAGTTCTTC